Sequencing of this T cell receptor (beta chain) was carried out in a study of cytomegalovirus exposure and HLA in healthy donors. The germline V gene encodes CDR1 SGHDN and CDR2 FVKESK. The CDR3 sequence is 16 residues long. Between the trimmed V and J ends, which lost 4 bases and 3 bases, there was a span of 16 bases. In the PCR, 60 Vbeta and 13 Jbeta primers were used. The method was immunoSEQ multiplex PCR; TCRdb's version includes in-frame clones alone and lacks a portion of them. The sample shows 99,000 or so clones, around 80% of them seen only once. What was sequenced was PBMCs. The rearrangement uses TRBV14 and TRBJ2-1; tentative D call: TRBD2 (6 bases). The receptor comes from a male donor in good health and CMV-seropositive. The CDR3 here is CASSPGGGRFYNEQFF. The CDR3 coding sequence is TGTGCCAGCAGCCCGGGTGGGGGGAGATTCTACAATGAGCAGTTCTTC. The whole variable domain, filled in from reference TRBV14 and TRBJ2-1, reads EAGVTQFPSHSVIEKGQTVTLRCDPISGHDNLYWYRRVMGKEIKFLLHFVKESKQDESGMPNNRFLAERTGGTYSTLKVQPAELEDSGVYFCASSPGGGRFYNEQFFGPGTRLTVL.